This T cell receptor (beta chain) is drawn from a study of cytomegalovirus exposure and HLA in healthy donors. Primers for the PCR totalled 60 Vbeta and 13 Jbeta. Clones were read by immunoSEQ multiplex PCR, and TCRdb kept only the in-frame ones, dropping some. The profile shows roughly 190,000 clones, roughly 80% of them singletons. Study outcomes and limitations: The listing of 150 to 200 TCR beta chains classed them as cytomegalovirus-associated. Donors were assumed by presence/absence analyses to have roughly uniform sequencing depth.

This CDR3 region has 14 residues. The germline V and J ends were trimmed by 5 bases and 1 base, with 11 bases remaining between them. Looked up from germline, CDR1 is SNHLY and CDR2 is FYNNEI. Points on this clone: The antigen is undetermined.

This clonotype was sampled from a woman aged 30 to 39 in good health and CMV-seropositive. The source material was PBMCs. This chain connects TRBV2 to TRBJ2-5; unclear D gene. The CDR3 nucleotides read TGTGCCAGCAGTTGGTTGACAACCCAAGAGACCCAGTACTTC. It yields the protein CASSWLTTQETQYF.